A single TCR beta chain is shown here with its context. Adults between roughly 18 and 89 years of age took part from under 30 US areas. The sample originates from a study of blood T cell repertoires in COVID-19. Profiled with immunoSEQ multiplex PCR; TCRdb holds only in-frame clones, not every one. Counted here are about 180,000 clones, around 90% occurring once; the ten biggest clones make up 9%. The CDR3 contains 15 residues. V shed 3 bases and J shed 6 bases, with 14 bases lying between them. Germline CDR1 reads LNHDA; CDR2 reads SQIVND (reference sequence). The TCR was taken from a woman aged 18-29 years who had recovered from COVID-19. The specimen was PBMCs or T cells enriched from blood (not recorded which). The chain joins TRBV19 to TRBJ2-2, with D tentatively TRBD1 (5 bases). CDR3 sequence reads: CASSIGARVAGELFF. As DNA, the CDR3 is TGTGCCAGTAGTATCGGCGCCAGGGTGGCCGGGGAGCTGTTTTTT.